This record concerns one T cell receptor (beta chain) sequence. Its target is unknown. This sample is part of a study of post-analysis software for immune sequencing data. The ends lost 8 bases at V and 3 bases at J; junction bases unmatched: 13. The CDR3 is made up of 15 amino acids. Looked up from germline, CDR1 is SGHKS and CDR2 is YYEKEE (reference sequence). Study-wide results and caveats: A handful of TRBV segments were significantly more frequent in patients than in controls. TRBV5-6, TRBV5-1 and TRBV20-1 were among these segments.

Prepared TCR beta cDNA libraries contained unique molecular identifiers. Each CDR3 protein gets one entry after TCRdb re-called the PCR reads with MiXCR. Here the sample spans roughly 540,000 distinct CDR3 sequences, around 31% being singletons. The V call is TRBV5-5, the J call TRBJ2-7; TRBD1 aligns across 8 bases. Sequenced input: blood. The receptor comes from a girl aged 2 to 17 with multiple sclerosis. The CDR3, as DNA: TGTGCCAGTGGCACCTTAAGCACAGGGGGCTACGAGCAGTACTTC. Its translation is CASGTLSTGGYEQYF.